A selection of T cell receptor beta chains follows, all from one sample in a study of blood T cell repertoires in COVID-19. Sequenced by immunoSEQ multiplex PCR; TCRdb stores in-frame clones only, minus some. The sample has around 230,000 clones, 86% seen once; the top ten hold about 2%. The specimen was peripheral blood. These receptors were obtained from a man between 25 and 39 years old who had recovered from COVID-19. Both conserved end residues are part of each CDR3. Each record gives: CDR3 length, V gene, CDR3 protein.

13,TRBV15,CATTLDRGHEQYF
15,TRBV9,CASSVVGGGGYEQYF
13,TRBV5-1,CASRSSGANVLTF
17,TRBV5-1,CASSPYREAIFTGELFF
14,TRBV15,CATSRDAGSYEQYF
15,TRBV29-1,CSVAALNRSTDTQYF
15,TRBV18,CASSQGQGWYQPQHF
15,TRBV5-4,CASSYSGGAGYEQYF
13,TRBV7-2,CASSLTRGQPQHF
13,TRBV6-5,CASSWDWNYGYTF
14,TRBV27,CASRPSRAGNTIYF
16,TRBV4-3,CASSQEGNRAFDEQFF
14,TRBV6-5,CASSYSFSNQPQHF
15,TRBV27,CASSLQGSSGNTIYF
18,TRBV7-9,CASPKKRGGLFSWETQYF
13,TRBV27,CASSLHRVYEQYF
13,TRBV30,CAWSARGTDTQYF
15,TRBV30,CAWSEWAATNEKLFF
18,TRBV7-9,CASSLGLQGANPNTEAFF
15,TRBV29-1,CSVGVAMSSYNEQFF
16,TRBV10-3,CAISESIGRQGHGYTF
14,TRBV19,CASTPDRASGELFF
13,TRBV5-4,CASSDPTGDGYTF
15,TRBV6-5,CASSYQGARNTEAFF
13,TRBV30,CAWSVLGSYGYTF
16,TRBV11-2,CASSLGHIITTGELFF
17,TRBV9,CASSVGQGIGSNQPQHF
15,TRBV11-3,CASSLGRAEAVEQYF
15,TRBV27,CASSKSRPGGGGYTF
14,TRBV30,CAWSVGTGDSPLHF
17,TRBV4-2,CASSQERGGGFTGELFF
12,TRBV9,CASSMPGTVVYF
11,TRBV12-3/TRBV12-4,CASREGATQYF
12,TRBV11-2,CASSLTGNGYTF
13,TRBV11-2,CASSIAGGYEQYF